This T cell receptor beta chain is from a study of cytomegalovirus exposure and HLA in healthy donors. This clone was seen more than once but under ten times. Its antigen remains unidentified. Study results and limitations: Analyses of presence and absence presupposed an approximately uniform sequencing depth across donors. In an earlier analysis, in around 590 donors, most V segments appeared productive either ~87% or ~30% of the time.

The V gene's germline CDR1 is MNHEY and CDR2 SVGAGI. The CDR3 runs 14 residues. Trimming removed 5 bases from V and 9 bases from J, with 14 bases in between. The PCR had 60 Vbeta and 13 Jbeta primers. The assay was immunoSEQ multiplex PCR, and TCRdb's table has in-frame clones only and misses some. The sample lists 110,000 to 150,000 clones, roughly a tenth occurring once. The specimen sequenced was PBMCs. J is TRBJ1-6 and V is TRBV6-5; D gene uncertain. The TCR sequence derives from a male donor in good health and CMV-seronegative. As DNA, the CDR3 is TGTGCCAGCAGTGGAGGAGCCCGAGGTTCACCCCTCCACTTT. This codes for CASSGGARGSPLHF.